The 24 T cell receptor beta chains below were found in one sample sequenced in a study of cytomegalovirus exposure and HLA in healthy donors. It was with 60 Vbeta and 13 Jbeta primers that the PCR ran. TCRdb's copy holds only in-frame clones and misses some; the assay was immunoSEQ multiplex PCR. The table shows around 120,000 clones, with over 70% occurring only once. The sequenced sample consisted of PBMCs. These receptors all stem from a woman aged 40 to 50 in good health and CMV-seronegative.

The chain is built from TRBV6-5 and TRBJ1-2; D may be TRBD1 (5 bases). Germline CDR1 is MNHEY and CDR2 is SVGAGI. The CDR3 covers 14 residues. The V gene lost 2 bases and the J gene lost 6 bases, with 13 bases spanning the gap. CDR3 sequence (DNA): TGTGCCAGCAGTTACCAGGGTGGAACTAATGGCTACACCTTC. As protein: CASSYQGGTNGYTF.

The gene calls are TRBV19 and TRBJ1-1; D ambiguous. CDR3 size: 14 residues. V shed 5 bases and J shed 1 base, with 11 bases lying between them. CDR1 and CDR2 (germline): LNHDA, SQIVND (reference sequence). This CDR3 is CASSSIQKNTEAFF. CDR3 DNA: TGTGCCAGTAGTTCTATACAGAAGAACACTGAAGCTTTCTTT.

This chain links TRBV15 with TRBJ1-5, with no clear D. Trimming removed 1 base at V and 2 bases at J, with 18 bases between. Germline values: CDR1 LNHNV, CDR2 YYDKDF (reference sequence). The CDR3 runs 18 residues. The DNA of the CDR3 is TGTGCCACCAGCAGAGCACCTCCGATAGTTACAGGCAATCAGCCCCAGCATTTT. This codes for CATSRAPPIVTGNQPQHF. The whole variable domain, filled in from reference TRBV15 and TRBJ1-5, reads DAMVIQNPRYQVTQFGKPVTLSCSQTLNHNVMYWYQQKSSQAPKLLFHYYDKDFNNEADTPDNFQSRRPNTSFCFLDIRSPGLGDTAMYLCATSRAPPIVTGNQPQHFGDGTRLSIL.

The chain uses TRBV9 and TRBJ1-1; D is unclear. This CDR3 comprises 14 residues. Germline-derived CDR1 and CDR2 are SGDLS and YYNGEE. V lost 0 bases and J lost 0, with 6 bases in between. The chain's CDR3 is CASSVDMLNTEAFF. For the CDR3, the DNA is TGTGCCAGCAGCGTAGACATGTTGAACACTGAAGCTTTCTTT. The whole variable domain, remainder taken from reference TRBV9 and TRBJ1-1, is DSGVTQTPKHLITATGQRVTLRCSPRSGDLSVYWYQQSLDQGLQFLIQYYNGEERAKGNILERFSAQQFPDLHSELNLSSLELGDSALYFCASSVDMLNTEAFFGQGTRLTVV.

The V gene is TRBV28, the J gene TRBJ2-1; 8 bases are a match to TRBD2. The CDR3 has 14 amino acids. With V trimmed by 8 bases and J by 5 bases, 8 bases remained unmatched. Germline V gene data show CDR1 as MDHEN and CDR2 as SYDVKM. The CDR3 region is CASAGGAGDNEQFF. The CDR3, as DNA: TGTGCCAGCGCTGGGGGAGCGGGGGACAATGAGCAGTTCTTC.

V gene TRBV5-4 combines with J gene TRBJ2-3, with 7 bases identical to TRBD1. CDR1 is SGHNT, CDR2 YYREEE, per germline (reference sequence). The CDR3 is 16 amino acids. After removal of 2 bases from V and 2 bases from J, the junction contained 8 bases not matched to a gene. The CDR3 DNA follows: TGTGCCAGCAGCTTTAAAATGACAGGGACCACAGATACGCAGTATTTT. Its protein is CASSFKMTGTTDTQYF. Full variable domain (outside the CDR3, taken from reference TRBV5-4 and TRBJ2-3): ETGVTQSPTHLIKTRGQQVTLRCSSQSGHNTVSWYQQALGQGPQFIFQYYREEENGRGNFPPRFSGLQFPNYSSELNVNALELDDSALYLCASSFKMTGTTDTQYFGPGTRLTVL.

V and J are TRBV28 and TRBJ1-6; D might be TRBD1 (5 bases). Germline V lookup: CDR1 MDHEN, CDR2 SYDVKM. Trimming removed 11 bases at V and 7 bases at J, with 15 bases between. The CDR3 runs 13 residues. This CDR3 is CAAAPGWNSPLHF. The DNA of the CDR3 is TGTGCCGCTGCCCCAGGGTGGAATTCACCCCTCCACTTT.

The V gene is TRBV28, the J gene TRBJ1-1, with 8 bases fitting TRBD1. V lost 6 bases and J lost 4; bases outside the gene matches: 10. The CDR3 is made up of 15 amino acids. From germline, CDR1 is MDHEN and CDR2 SYDVKM. In DNA form, the CDR3 reads TGTGCCAGCAGGCCACCGACAGGGGTAGGCACTGAAGCTTTCTTT. The encoded protein is CASRPPTGVGTEAFF.

The gene calls are TRBV7-7 and TRBJ2-1; TRBD2 matches 13 bases. The CDR3 covers 15 residues. Germline V gene sequence: CDR1 SSHAT, CDR2 FNYEAQ (reference sequence). V shed 1 base, J shed 7 bases, and the junction held 1 base outside the gene matches. The CDR3 DNA follows: TGTGCCAGCAGCTTAGGGACTAGCGGGAGTAATGAGCAGTTCTTC. Residues: CASSLGTSGSNEQFF. Combining the CDR3 with reference TRBV7-7 and TRBJ2-1 gives the whole variable domain GAGVSQSPRYKVTKRGQDVTLRCDPISSHATLYWYQQALGQGPEFLTYFNYEAQPDKSGLPSDRFSAERPEGSISTLTIQRTEQRDSAMYRCASSLGTSGSNEQFFGPGTRLTVL.

This chain joins TRBV15 and TRBJ2-5, with TRBD1 matching 7 bases. The CDR3 is 14 amino acids. The junction had 4 bases not matched to a gene; V was cut back by 1 base and J by 5 bases. Germline V CDR1 and CDR2: LNHNV, YYDKDF (reference sequence). The DNA of the CDR3 is TGTGCCACCAGCAGAGGACAGGGTTCGGAGACCCAGTACTTC. Translation gives CATSRGQGSETQYF.

This chain uses TRBV27 with TRBJ2-1; the match to TRBD1 covers 9 bases. V lost 5 bases, J lost 2 bases, and 1 base stayed unmatched. In germline, CDR1 is MNHEY, CDR2 SMNVEV (reference sequence). The CDR3 is 14 residues long. The CDR3 bases are TGTGCCAGCAGTAGACAGGGGGCCTACAATGAGCAGTTCTTC. Protein sequence: CASSRQGAYNEQFF.

The chain is built from TRBV15 and TRBJ2-7; no reliable D call. V lost 5 bases and J 8 bases, leaving 13 bases between the germline ends. CDR1 and CDR2 from the germline V gene are LNHNV and YYDKDF (reference sequence). CDR3 size: 12 residues. The CDR3 DNA sequence: TGTGCCACCAGCGTAGACATTGGAAAGCAGTACTTC. Translation: CATSVDIGKQYF.

This clone was detected once. The genes are TRBV28 and TRBJ1-2, with a tentative D call TRBD1 (5 bases). Germline CDR1 reads MDHEN; CDR2 reads SYDVKM. Trimming removed 4 bases from V and 5 bases from J, with 8 bases in between. The CDR3 is 12 residues long. CDR3 sequence: CASSSTDYGYTF. The CDR3 nucleotides read TGTGCCAGCAGTTCGACAGATTATGGCTACACCTTC.

This clone was counted only a few times. This chain uses TRBV28 with TRBJ2-1, with D hard to call. The CDR3 loop spans 15 amino acids. Germline V CDR1 and CDR2: MDHEN, SYDVKM. Trimming took off 5 bases at V and 0 bases at J, with 11 bases between the two ends. This CDR3 reads CASSPHGFSYNEQFF. CDR3 DNA: TGTGCCAGCAGTCCCCACGGGTTCTCCTACAATGAGCAGTTCTTC.

The rearrangement links TRBV7-3 to TRBJ2-1; possible D gene TRBD2, 6 bases. The V gene lost 5 bases and the J gene lost 6 bases, with 23 bases spanning the gap. Germline V lookup: CDR1 SGHTA, CDR2 FQGTGA. The CDR3 runs to 17 residues. In DNA form, the CDR3 reads TGTGCCAGCAGCCCCGATTTCCCGGGGAGGCAAGGCAATGAGCAGTTCTTC. Protein product: CASSPDFPGRQGNEQFF.

The chain couples TRBV6-5 to TRBJ1-1; 7 bases are a match to TRBD1. Germline V gene sequence: CDR1 MNHEY, CDR2 SVGAGI. CDR3 length: 13 amino acids. After removal of 7 bases from V and 11 bases from J, the junction contained 13 bases not matched to a gene. CDR3 sequence reads: CASKRGPDECAFF. CDR3 nucleotide sequence: TGTGCCAGCAAGAGGGGGCCGGATGAGTGTGCTTTCTTT.

This chain connects TRBV29-1 to TRBJ2-3, with D possibly matching TRBD2 (6 bases). This CDR3 has 14 residues. The germline V gene encodes CDR1 SQVTM and CDR2 ANQGSEA. Between the trimmed V and J ends, which lost 1 base and 4 bases, there was a span of 12 bases. In DNA, the CDR3 is TGCAGCGTTGAAGGACGGGAGAGGTCAGATACGCAGTATTTT. Translated: CSVEGRERSDTQYF.

The rearrangement joins TRBV28 to TRBJ1-4; weak D call: TRBD1 (5 bases). CDR3 length: 14 residues. V lost 2 bases to trimming and J lost 2 bases, with 6 bases between them. The V gene's germline CDR1 is MDHEN and CDR2 SYDVKM. The CDR3 DNA is TGTGCCAGCAGTTTACCAGGGACTAATGAAAAACTGTTTTTT. Encoded protein: CASSLPGTNEKLFF.

CDR3 amino acids: CASSPPPSNEQFF. The CDR3 region has the DNA TGTGCCAGCAGCCCCCCCCCGTCTAATGAGCAGTTCTTC. J is TRBJ2-1 and V is TRBV7-2; D uncertain. Trimming removed 5 bases from V and 7 bases from J, with 12 bases in between. The V gene's germline CDR1 is SGHTA and CDR2 FQGNSA. This CDR3 region has 13 residues.

The chain carries TRBV28 and TRBJ1-1; the D gene is possibly TRBD1 (6 bases). The CDR3 contains 16 residues. Trimming took off 7 bases at V and 0 bases at J, with 18 bases between the two ends. Germline V gene sequence: CDR1 MDHEN, CDR2 SYDVKM. The CDR3 here is CASTPRSGTLNTEAFF. The CDR3 region has the DNA TGTGCCAGCACTCCAAGGTCAGGGACACTGAACACTGAAGCTTTCTTT.

This chain links TRBV28 with TRBJ2-4, with 7 bases aligning to TRBD1. Trimming removed 4 bases from V and 2 bases from J; junction bases left unmatched: 8. The germline gives CDR1 MDHEN, CDR2 SYDVKM. The length of the CDR3 is 16 residues. The CDR3 loop reads CASSSYSTGSKNIQYF. The DNA of the CDR3 is TGTGCCAGCAGTTCGTATTCGACAGGGTCCAAAAACATTCAGTACTTC.

The V and J genes are TRBV5-4 and TRBJ2-7; TRBD1 matches 9 bases. The V and J ends lost 3 bases and 5 bases, in that order; junction bases with no gene match: 6. The CDR3 contains 14 residues. Looked up from germline, CDR1 is SGHNT and CDR2 is YYREEE (reference sequence). CDR3 residues: CASSWGTGLNEQYF. The CDR3 DNA reads as TGTGCCAGCAGCTGGGGGACAGGGTTAAACGAGCAGTACTTC.

V is TRBV10-3 and J is TRBJ2-3, with TRBD1 matching over 10 bases. The CDR3 spans 15 residues. Looked up from germline, CDR1 is ENHRY and CDR2 is SYGVKD. The ends lost 4 bases at V and 1 base at J; junction bases unmatched: 2. CDR3 residues: CAISGDRGGTDTQYF. The CDR3 bases are TGTGCCATCAGTGGGGACAGGGGAGGCACAGATACGCAGTATTTT.

Only one count was recorded for this clone. This chain uses TRBV27 with TRBJ2-7; 8 bases line up with TRBD1. The CDR3 has 14 amino acids. Germline V gene lookup returns CDR1 MNHEY and CDR2 SMNVEV (reference sequence). Unmatched junction bases numbered 9, after V lost 6 bases and J lost 5 bases. This CDR3 reads CASSPNDRGDEQYF. DNA for the CDR3: TGTGCCAGCAGCCCCAATGACAGGGGCGACGAGCAGTACTTC.